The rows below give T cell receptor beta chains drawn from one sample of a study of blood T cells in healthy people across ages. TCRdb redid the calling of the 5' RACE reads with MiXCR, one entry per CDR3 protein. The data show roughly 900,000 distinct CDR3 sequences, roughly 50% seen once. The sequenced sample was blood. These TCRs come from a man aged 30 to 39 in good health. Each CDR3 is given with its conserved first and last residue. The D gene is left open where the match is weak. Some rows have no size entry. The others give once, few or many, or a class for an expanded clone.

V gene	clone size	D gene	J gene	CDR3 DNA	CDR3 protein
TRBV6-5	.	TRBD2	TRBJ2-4	TGTGCCAGCACCCCGACCGGGACTAGCGTGAAAAACATTCAGTACTTC	CASTPTGTSVKNIQYF
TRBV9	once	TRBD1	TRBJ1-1	TGTGCCAGCAGCGTAGAGGGGACAGGAGACAACACTGAAGCTTTCTTT	CASSVEGTGDNTEAFF
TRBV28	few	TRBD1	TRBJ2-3	TGTGCCACCAATGGACAGGGGATGGTGTTTACGCAGTATTTT	CATNGQGMVFTQYF
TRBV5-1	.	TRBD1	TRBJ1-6	TGCGCCAGCAGCTTGGACAGGGGTGGACCCCTCCACTTT	CASSLDRGGPLHF
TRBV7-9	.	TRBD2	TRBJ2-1	TGTGCCAGCAGCTTAGCGCTAGCGGGGGGGCGCAATGAGCAGTTCTTC	CASSLALAGGRNEQFF
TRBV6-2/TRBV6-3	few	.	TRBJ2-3	TGTGCCAGCGGAGATATCCTCGGAGTTACGCAGTATTTT	CASGDILGVTQYF
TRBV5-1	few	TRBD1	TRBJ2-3	TGCGCCAGCTCAGCTAGGGACAGGGGCACAGATACGCAGTATTTT	CASSARDRGTDTQYF
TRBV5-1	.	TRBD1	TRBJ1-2	TGCGCCAGCAGCTCTAGCGGACAGGGAGCTTATGGCTACACCTTC	CASSSSGQGAYGYTF
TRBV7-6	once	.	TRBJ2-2	TGTGCCAGCAGCTTAGAGGCCGACGCGAACACCGGGGAGCTGTTTTTT	CASSLEADANTGELFF
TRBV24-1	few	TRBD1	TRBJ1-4	TGTGCCACCAGTGATGGGACAGTCGAAAAACTGTTTTTT	CATSDGTVEKLFF
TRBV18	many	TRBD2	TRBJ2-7	TGTGCCAGCTCACCACCGCTGCGGGGGGGTTACGAGCAGTACTTC	CASSPPLRGGYEQYF
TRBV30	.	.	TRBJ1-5	TGTGCCTGGAGTGGACGGATTAATCAGCCCCAGCATTTT	CAWSGRINQPQHF
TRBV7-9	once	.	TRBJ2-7	TGTGCCAGCAGCTTAGAAGGAGGTTGGCGGCAGTACTTC	CASSLEGGWRQYF
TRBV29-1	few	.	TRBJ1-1	TGCAGCTTCAATTTGAACACTGAAGCTTTCTTT	CSFNLNTEAFF
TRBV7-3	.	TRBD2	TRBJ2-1	TGTGCCGGCAGCTTAGTAGCGGGGGTCACCTACAATGAGCAGTTCTTC	CAGSLVAGVTYNEQFF
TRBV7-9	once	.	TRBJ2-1	TGTGCCAGCAGCTTAGGGGCAGGGACCCTATACAATGAGCAGTTCTTC	CASSLGAGTLYNEQFF
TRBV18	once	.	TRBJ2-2	TGTGCCAGCTCACCGGGACACCGCGCGAACACCGGGGAGCTGTTTTTT	CASSPGHRANTGELFF
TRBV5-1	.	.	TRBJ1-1	TGCGCCAGCAGCTTGGGGGTCGGGGGTCGTACTGAAGCTTTCTTT	CASSLGVGGRTEAFF
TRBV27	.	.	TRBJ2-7	TGTGCCAGCAGTTGGAGGTCTGGGACCTACGAGCAGTACTTC	CASSWRSGTYEQYF
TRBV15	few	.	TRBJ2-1	TGTGCCACCAGCAGGCCTCACAATGAGCAGTTCTTC	CATSRPHNEQFF
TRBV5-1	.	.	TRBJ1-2	TGCGCCACCCGGACGGAGGCGAAGGGCGGCTACACCTTC	CATRTEAKGGYTF
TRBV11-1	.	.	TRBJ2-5	TGTGCCAGCAGTAACGGACCAGGAGAGACCCAGTACTTC	CASSNGPGETQYF
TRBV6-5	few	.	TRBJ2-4	TGTGCCAGCAGTTCCGACTCCAACATTCAGTACTTC	CASSSDSNIQYF
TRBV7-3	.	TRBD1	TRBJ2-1	TGTGCCAGCAGCTTAACAGGAGACAGGGGGCCCAGTGAGCAGTTCTTC	CASSLTGDRGPSEQFF
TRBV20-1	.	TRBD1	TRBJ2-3	TGCAGTGTCCCTCGACAGGGGATAGATACGCAGTATTTT	CSVPRQGIDTQYF
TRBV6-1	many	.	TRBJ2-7	TGTGCCAGCAGTGCCTACTCCTACGAGCAGTACTTC	CASSAYSYEQYF